This T cell receptor (beta chain) was observed in a study of blood T cell repertoires in COVID-19. Study context: Spain, Italy and the United States supplied samples that represented acute and convalescent COVID-19.

In the authors' workflow: Amplification of reference gene primers provided the estimated nucleated cell counts. Profiled with immunoSEQ multiplex PCR; TCRdb holds only in-frame clones, not every one. Clonal size and the V and J genes are those of that table, whereas D and trimming came from the DNA. The sample carries 340,000 or so clones, around 86% recorded once. This clone was counted only a few times. Germline CDR1 and CDR2: SNHLY and FYNNEI. The V end was cut by 4 bases, the J end by 5 bases, with 15 bases between. The CDR3 extends over 16 amino acids. The chain has TRBV2 and TRBJ1-6; D remains unclear. Material: peripheral blood. This receptor was taken from a man aged 45 to 65 with active or convalescent COVID-19. CDR3 DNA: TGTGCCAGCAGTGCCGACACCCCGCAAAATAATTCACCCCTCCACTTT. Its translation: CASSADTPQNNSPLHF. The complete variable domain, with remaining parts taken from reference TRBV2 and TRBJ1-6, reads EPEVTQTPSHQVTQMGQEVILRCVPISNHLYFYWYRQILGQKVEFLVSFYNNEISEKSEIFDDQFSVERPDGSNFTLKIRSTKLEDSAMYFCASSADTPQNNSPLHFGNGTRLTVT.